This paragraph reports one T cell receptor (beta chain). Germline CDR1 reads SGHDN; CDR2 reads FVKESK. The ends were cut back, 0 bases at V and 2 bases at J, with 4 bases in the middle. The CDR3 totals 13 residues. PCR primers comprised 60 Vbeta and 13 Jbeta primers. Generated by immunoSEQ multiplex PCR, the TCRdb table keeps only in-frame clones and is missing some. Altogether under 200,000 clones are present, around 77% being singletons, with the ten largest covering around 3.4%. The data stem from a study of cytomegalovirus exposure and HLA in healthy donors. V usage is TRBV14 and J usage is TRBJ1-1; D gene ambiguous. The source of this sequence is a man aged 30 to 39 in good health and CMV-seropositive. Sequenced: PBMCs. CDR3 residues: CASSQELNTEAFF. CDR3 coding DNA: TGTGCCAGCAGCCAAGAGCTAAACACTGAAGCTTTCTTT.